The clone carrying this T cell receptor beta chain was recorded once. The data originate from a study of blood T cell repertoires in COVID-19. Trimming removed 6 bases at V and 5 bases at J, with 13 bases between. The CDR3 covers 13 residues. Germline loops: CDR1 SNHLY, CDR2 FYNNEI. Per the authors' pipeline: Using reference gene primer amplification, nucleated cell counts were estimated. Clones were read by immunoSEQ multiplex PCR, and TCRdb kept only the in-frame ones, dropping some. The DNA gave D and trimming, while V, J and clone size come from that table. The table shows approximately 200,000 clones, with roughly nine tenths occurring only once.

The rearrangement joins TRBV2 to TRBJ2-5; weak D call: TRBD1 (6 bases). Sample: peripheral blood. The sequence derives from a woman in her fifties or sixties with acute or convalescent COVID-19. The CDR3 DNA is TGTGCCAGCAGCGGGACATTGGGGGAGACCCAGTACTTC. The encoded protein is CASSGTLGETQYF.